The 24 T cell receptor beta chains presented below share a single source sample, sequenced in a study of cytomegalovirus exposure and HLA in healthy donors. The PCR made use of 60 Vbeta and 13 Jbeta primers. The table came from immunoSEQ multiplex PCR; TCRdb's copy has only in-frame clones and leaves some out. The sample contains about 200,000 clones, 86% of which appear only once. The specimen was PBMCs. The receptor source for this set is a woman in her twenties or thirties in good health and CMV-seronegative.

The rearrangement uses TRBV27 and TRBJ2-3; TRBD2 agrees at 9 bases. CDR1 is MNHEY and CDR2 is SMNVEV in the germline V gene (reference sequence). This CDR3 contains 15 residues. The J segment lost 2 bases and the V segment lost 6 bases, leaving 6 bases of the junction unmatched. The CDR3 here is CASRLRLAVTDTQYF. The CDR3 nucleotides are TGTGCCAGCAGACTACGACTAGCGGTCACAGATACGCAGTATTTT.

A note on this clone: One junction end disagrees with the germline gene, perhaps due to a read error. The chain uses TRBV5-6 and TRBJ1-2; 7 positions agree with TRBD1. The CDR3 consists of 12 residues. Germline values: CDR1 SGHDT, CDR2 YYEEEE. The CDR3 loop is CASSLGTEGYTF. CDR3 coding DNA: TGTGCCAGCAGCCTTGGGACAGAAGGCTACACCTTT.

The chain couples TRBV28 to TRBJ1-5; no reliable D call. V was cut by 6 bases and J by 3 bases, with 9 bases left in between. CDR1 is MDHEN, CDR2 SYDVKM, per germline. This CDR3 is built from 13 residues. The CDR3 DNA sequence: TGTGCCAGCAGCCCTCTCGTCAATCAGCCCCAGCATTTT. Protein product: CASSPLVNQPQHF.

The chain employs TRBV9 and TRBJ2-7; D gene unclear. Germline values: CDR1 SGDLS, CDR2 YYNGEE. V was cut by 2 bases and J by 4 bases, with 13 bases left in between. The CDR3 sequence is 14 residues long. The CDR3 region is CASSVGQAMYEQYF. The CDR3 region has the DNA TGTGCCAGCAGCGTTGGGCAGGCCATGTACGAGCAGTACTTC.

The V call is TRBV6-1, the J call TRBJ2-1, with D maybe TRBD2 (6 bases). V lost 6 bases, J lost 7 bases, and 10 bases lay in between. The CDR3 length is 12 residues. Germline V lookup: CDR1 MNHNS, CDR2 SASEGT. CDR3 loop: CASRRTMNEQFF. The CDR3 bases are TGTGCCAGCAGGCGGACTATGAATGAGCAGTTCTTC.

The V call is TRBV5-4, the J call TRBJ1-1; D is ambiguous. Germline V gives CDR1 SGHNT, CDR2 YYREEE (reference sequence). Trimming stripped 1 base from V and 7 bases from J, with 5 bases between. This CDR3 comprises 11 residues. CDR3 protein: CASSLRHEAFF. The CDR3 DNA reads TGTGCCAGCAGCTTGAGACATGAAGCTTTCTTT.

This chain joins TRBV2 and TRBJ2-7; 12 bases are shared with TRBD2. Per the germline V gene, CDR1 is SNHLY and CDR2 is FYNNEI. J lost 4 bases, V lost 6 bases, and 4 bases had no gene match. The CDR3 loop spans 14 amino acids. Here the CDR3 DNA reads TGTGCCAGCAGAGAGCTAGCGGGAGGGTACGAGCAGTACTTC. Encoded protein: CASRELAGGYEQYF.

The chain combines TRBV19 with TRBJ2-1; possibly TRBD1 for D (6 bases). V was pared by 2 bases and J by 5 bases, with 16 bases between. Per the germline V gene, CDR1 is LNHDA and CDR2 is SQIVND (reference sequence). This CDR3 has 16 residues. The CDR3 DNA sequence: TGTGCCAGTAGTATAAAGTTCAGGGGAGAAAACAATGAGCAGTTCTTC. Encoded protein: CASSIKFRGENNEQFF.

This clone was observed once. The chain links TRBV6-5 to TRBJ1-2; TRBD1 matches 7 bases. This CDR3 comprises 14 residues. Germline assignment: CDR1 MNHEY and CDR2 SVGAGI. Germline trimming cut 0 bases from V and 8 bases from J; bases unmatched to any gene: 6. CDR3 region: CASSYSAGGGGYTF. The CDR3 DNA reads as TGTGCCAGCAGTTACTCTGCAGGGGGAGGCGGCTACACCTTC.

The V call is TRBV27, the J call TRBJ2-1; 11 bases align to TRBD2. With 5 bases clipped from V and 6 bases from J, the junction kept 6 bases outside the gene matches. CDR3 size: 15 residues. Germline lookup yields CDR1 MNHEY and CDR2 SMNVEV (reference sequence). CDR3 sequence: CASSILAGVSNEQFF. The CDR3 region has the DNA TGTGCCAGCAGTATACTAGCGGGAGTTTCCAATGAGCAGTTCTTC.

This clone has more than one count but fewer than ten. The chain links TRBV28 to TRBJ2-7; TRBD2 agrees at 7 bases. Germline CDR1 is MDHEN and CDR2 is SYDVKM. Losses at the gene ends were 2 bases for V and 3 bases for J; bases not matched to a gene: 7. The CDR3 runs 15 residues. The CDR3 nucleotides are TGTGCCAGCAGTTTAACGTGGGAGGGCCGCTACGAGCAGTACTTC. Protein: CASSLTWEGRYEQYF.

This rearrangement joins TRBV10-3 to TRBJ2-2, with D possibly being TRBD1 (7 bases). With 11 bases removed from V and 3 bases from J, the gap between germline ends came to 19 bases. The CDR3 extends over 15 amino acids. Germline loops: CDR1 ENHRY, CDR2 SYGVKD. Written as DNA, the CDR3 is TGTGCCGCGGGGCCCTGGGACAGCGACACCGGGGAGCTGTTTTTT. It specifies CAAGPWDSDTGELFF.

This chain uses TRBV4-1 with TRBJ2-3; 8 bases map to TRBD2. The CDR3 extends over 14 amino acids. CDR1 and CDR2 from the germline V gene are MGHRA and YSYEKL. Losses at the gene ends were 6 bases for V and 4 bases for J; bases not matched to a gene: 6. CDR3 amino acids: CASSKRELPDTQYF. In nucleotides, the CDR3 is TGCGCCAGCAGTAAGCGGGAGTTGCCAGATACGCAGTATTTT.

This clone has a handful of counts. The rearrangement uses TRBV6-1 and TRBJ1-4; D is unresolved. CDR3 size: 14 residues. Trimming took off 7 bases at V and 4 bases at J, with 13 bases between the two ends. The germline V gene encodes CDR1 MNHNS and CDR2 SASEGT. CDR3 coding DNA: TGTGCCAGCACCGCACGGTCGTTTAATGAAAAACTGTTTTTT. Translated, it gives CASTARSFNEKLFF.

The V and J genes are TRBV28 and TRBJ2-7, with 9 nucleotides matching TRBD1. Germline lookup yields CDR1 MDHEN and CDR2 SYDVKM. The V gene end was trimmed by 6 bases and the J gene end by 6 bases; junction bases not matched to a gene: 18. The CDR3 has 17 residues. In DNA, the CDR3 is TGTGCCAGCAGACCACTCACAACCGGGACAGGGTCTCGCGAGCAGTACTTC. Protein sequence: CASRPLTTGTGSREQYF. The whole variable domain, remainder taken from reference TRBV28 and TRBJ2-7, is DVKVTQSSRYLVKRTGEKVFLECVQDMDHENMFWYRQDPGLGLRLIYFSYDVKMKEKGDIPEGYSVSREKKERFSLILESASTNQTSMYLCASRPLTTGTGSREQYFGPGTRLTVT.

The chain has TRBV29-1 and TRBJ1-1; 7 nucleotides line up with TRBD1. Germline V gives CDR1 SQVTM, CDR2 ANQGSEA. The CDR3 is 12 residues long. V lost 7 bases to trimming and J lost 8 bases; unmatched junction nucleotides: 10. CDR3 amino acids: CSGHRGRFEAFF. The CDR3 DNA reads TGCAGCGGGCACAGGGGAAGATTCGAAGCTTTCTTT. Filled out from reference TRBV29-1 and TRBJ1-1, the complete variable domain reads SAVISQKPSRDICQRGTSLTIQCQVDSQVTMMFWYRQQPGQSLTLIATANQGSEATYESGFVIDKFPISRPNLTFSTLTVSNMSPEDSSIYLCSGHRGRFEAFFGQGTRLTVV.

The chain has TRBV29-1 and TRBJ2-7; TRBD1 matches 7 bases. The CDR3 totals 12 residues. Trimming removed 7 bases from V and 0 bases from J; junction bases left unmatched: 3. Germline assignment: CDR1 SQVTM and CDR2 ANQGSEA. The CDR3 is CSAGTVSYEQYF. The CDR3 nucleotides read TGCAGCGCCGGGACAGTCTCCTACGAGCAGTACTTC.

This clone was seen a few times. The rearrangement links TRBV25-1 to TRBJ1-3; a possible D gene is TRBD1 (6 bases). Looked up from germline, CDR1 is MGHDK and CDR2 is SYGVNS. With 4 bases removed from V and 0 bases from J, the gap between germline ends came to 13 bases. The CDR3 totals 16 residues. The CDR3 DNA follows: TGTGCCAGCAGTGCTCCGGGACAATTCTCTGGAAACACCATATATTTT. Translation gives CASSAPGQFSGNTIYF.

The chain is built from TRBV11-2 and TRBJ2-7; TRBD1 is a possible D gene (7 bases). The germline gives CDR1 SGHAT, CDR2 FQNNGV. V lost 0 bases and J lost 2, with 14 bases in between. This CDR3 comprises 16 residues. The CDR3 is CASSLDPGDRTYEQYF. The CDR3 DNA follows: TGTGCCAGCAGCTTAGATCCGGGGGACAGAACCTACGAGCAGTACTTC. Supplemented by reference TRBV11-2 and TRBJ2-7, the full variable domain reads EAGVAQSPRYKIIEKRQSVAFWCNPISGHATLYWYQQILGQGPKLLIQFQNNGVVDDSQLPKDRFSAERLKGVDSTLKIQPAKLEDSAVYLCASSLDPGDRTYEQYFGPGTRLTVT.

The chain uses TRBV30 and TRBJ2-3; 9 bases match TRBD2. V trimming: 2 bases; J trimming: 5 bases; junction bases outside the gene matches: 8. Germline V gives CDR1 GTSNPN, CDR2 SVGIG (reference sequence). This CDR3 has 15 residues. CDR3 coding DNA: TGTGCCTGGAGTTTCGTGCGGGGGGGCCAAGATACGCAGTATTTT. This encodes CAWSFVRGGQDTQYF. Drawing the rest from reference TRBV30 and TRBJ2-3, the complete variable domain is SQTIHQWPATLVQPVGSPLSLECTVEGTSNPNLYWYRQAAGRGLQLLFYSVGIGQISSEVPQNLSASRPQDRQFILSSKKLLLSDSGFYLCAWSFVRGGQDTQYFGPGTRLTVL.

CDR3: CASSFDGSSGANVLTF. DNA of the CDR3: TGCGCCAGCAGCTTTGACGGGAGTTCTGGGGCCAACGTCCTGACTTTC. The chain carries TRBV5-1 and TRBJ2-6, with D maybe TRBD2 (6 bases). This CDR3 contains 16 residues. V lost 2 bases and J 1 base, leaving 10 bases between the germline ends. The germline V gene encodes CDR1 SGHRS and CDR2 YFSETQ. The full variable domain, completed using reference TRBV5-1 and TRBJ2-6, is KAGVTQTPRYLIKTRGQQVTLSCSPISGHRSVSWYQQTPGQGLQFLFEYFSETQRNKGNFPGRFSGRQFSNSRSEMNVSTLELGDSALYLCASSFDGSSGANVLTFGAGSRLTVL.

There are a few counts of this clone. The chain joins TRBV28 to TRBJ1-3; D is perhaps TRBD1 (5 bases). Trimming left V 6 bases short and J 8 bases short, with 20 bases between. CDR1 is MDHEN, CDR2 SYDVKM, per germline. The CDR3 length is 15 residues. The CDR3 protein is CASSRQRPSGDTIYF. The CDR3 DNA is TGTGCCAGCAGCCGTCAAAGGCCCTCGGGGGACACCATATATTTT.

Comment on this clone: Other DNA sequences of this sample code for an identical CDR3. This chain connects TRBV14 to TRBJ1-2, with 8 bases identical to TRBD1. The CDR3 contains 20 residues. The V segment lost 4 bases and the J segment 8 bases; nucleotides outside the gene matches: 27. The germline gives CDR1 SGHDN, CDR2 FVKESK. CDR3 amino acids: CASSRTLQAGTGKTLYGYTF. In nucleotides, the CDR3 is TGTGCCAGCAGCCGAACACTCCAGGCCGGGACAGGCAAAACCCTCTACGGCTACACCTTC.

The chain employs TRBV5-1 and TRBJ2-2; 11 bases map to TRBD2. The V and J ends lost 2 bases and 6 bases, in that order; junction bases with no gene match: 6. Germline V gene sequence: CDR1 SGHRS, CDR2 YFSETQ. The CDR3 spans 16 residues. In DNA form, the CDR3 reads TGCGCCAGCAGCTTAACTAGCGGGAGCCCGCCCGGGGAGCTGTTTTTT. Its translation is CASSLTSGSPPGELFF.